This TCR beta chain is drawn from a study of beta chain features in type 1 diabetes. Study-wide context: Age, gender and cell yields were similar between patients and healthy donors.

Comments on this clone: Its antigen remains unknown.

V lost 4 bases and J lost 8, with 21 bases in between. Germline V gene sequence: CDR1 SQVTM, CDR2 ANQGSEA. There are 15 residues in the CDR3. Study-level points and caveats: People with Type 1 diabetes carried modestly yet significantly shorter TCRB CDR3s in all four CD4+ subsets. TCRB rearrangement may or may not be influenced by HLA type; here this remained unresolved.

The isolated RNA, all of it, was reverse transcribed, so expressed TCRB transcripts were what got sequenced. Some 3.3 million reads was the average for naive, central memory and regulatory T cell samples. Using immunoSEQ multiplex PCR, the repertoire was profiled, and TCRdb retains in-frame clones only, with some absent. In the table there are around 710,000 clones, around 11% of which are singletons. The rearrangement uses TRBV29-1 and TRBJ2-1; the D gene is possibly TRBD1 (5 bases). This clonotype was obtained from a man aged 30 to 45 with type 1 diabetes. Sequencing input: naive CD4+ T cells from blood. In nucleotides, the CDR3 is TGCAGCGTTGGTCTGGGGCAGGGAAGGGGCGATGAGCAGTTCTTC. Translation gives CSVGLGQGRGDEQFF.